This T cell receptor beta chain was retrieved from a study of beta chain features in type 1 diabetes. This clone was counted a few times. Its antigen is not known. The CDR3 is 12 residues long. V lost 1 base to trimming and J lost 10 bases, with 7 bases between them. Germline CDR1 is SGHTA and CDR2 is FQGNSA. The whole isolated RNA underwent reverse transcription, so sequencing captured expressed TCRB transcripts. Some 3.6 million reads was the average for naive, central memory and regulatory T cell samples. The data were produced by immunoSEQ multiplex PCR, yet TCRdb's version contains in-frame clones alone and is incomplete. The sample consists of a few hundred thousand clones, around 16% of them appearing once. Points from the study as a whole: Junctions at VDJ sites from type 1 diabetes patients had fewer insertions and more deletions. Type 1 diabetes patients had TCRB CDR3s that were shorter (moderately but significantly so) in all four CD4+ subsets.

The chain links TRBV7-2 to TRBJ1-4; D unclear. This clonotype was sampled from a woman between 18 and 29 years old in good health. Source material: naive CD4+ T cells from blood. CDR3 nucleotide sequence: TGTGCCAGCAGCTTAGATCGCGGAAAACTGTTTTTT. Its protein product is CASSLDRGKLFF.